The next 6 T cell receptor beta chains were all read from a single sample in a study of cytomegalovirus exposure and HLA in healthy donors. The PCR made use of 60 Vbeta and 13 Jbeta primers. TCRdb's copy holds only in-frame clones and misses some; the assay was immunoSEQ multiplex PCR. This table holds some 110,000 clones, 65% to 80% found once. The sequencing input was PBMCs. All receptors derive from a man aged 55 to 70 in good health and CMV-seronegative.

The gene calls are TRBV29-1 and TRBJ1-2; D ambiguous. The CDR3 is 14 residues long. The V end was cut by 2 bases, the J end by 2 bases, with 12 bases between. Germline V lookup: CDR1 SQVTM, CDR2 ANQGSEA. The DNA for the CDR3 is TGCAGCGTTGAAAGAGGGAATCGAAACTATGGCTACACCTTC. Translated: CSVERGNRNYGYTF. The variable domain in full, completed from reference TRBV29-1 and TRBJ1-2, reads SAVISQKPSRDICQRGTSLTIQCQVDSQVTMMFWYRQQPGQSLTLIATANQGSEATYESGFVIDKFPISRPNLTFSTLTVSNMSPEDSSIYLCSVERGNRNYGYTFGSGTRLTVV.

The gene calls are TRBV2 and TRBJ1-1; D call uncertain. Germline values: CDR1 SNHLY, CDR2 FYNNEI. The CDR3 runs 13 residues. V was trimmed by 6 bases and J by 0 bases, leaving 8 bases between them. CDR3 in DNA: TGTGCCAGCAGAGATCAGGTGAACACTGAAGCTTTCTTT. Translation: CASRDQVNTEAFF.

The chain is built from TRBV28 and TRBJ1-2, with 7 bases aligning to TRBD1. Germline V gene sequence: CDR1 MDHEN, CDR2 SYDVKM. Trimming cost V 6 bases and J 2 bases; bases outside gene matches: 15. The CDR3 sequence is 17 residues long. The CDR3 spells CASRPPTGHMENYGYTF. The CDR3 nucleotides are TGTGCCAGCAGGCCCCCGACAGGGCATATGGAGAACTATGGCTACACCTTC.

V gene TRBV7-3 combines with J gene TRBJ2-3; 7 nucleotides agree with TRBD2. Germline loops: CDR1 SGHTA, CDR2 FQGTGA. Unmatched junction bases numbered 11, after V lost 5 bases and J lost 6 bases. The CDR3 consists of 15 residues. CDR3 protein: CASSRAGGGTDTQYF. The CDR3, as DNA: TGTGCCAGCAGCCGCGCCGGCGGGGGAACGGATACGCAGTATTTT. Full variable domain (outside the CDR3, taken from reference TRBV7-3 and TRBJ2-3): GAGVSQTPSNKVTEKGKYVELRCDPISGHTALYWYRQSLGQGPEFLIYFQGTGAADDSGLPNDRFFAVRPEGSVSTLKIQRTERGDSAVYLCASSRAGGGTDTQYFGPGTRLTVL.

The gene calls are TRBV5-1 and TRBJ2-1; 10 bases align to TRBD1. This CDR3 comprises 15 residues. Germline V gene sequence: CDR1 SGHRS, CDR2 YFSETQ. J was trimmed by 4 bases and V by 3 bases; bases with no gene match: 4. CDR3 in amino acids: CASSSGTGAYNEQFF. The CDR3 DNA is TGCGCCAGCAGCTCCGGGACAGGGGCTTACAATGAGCAGTTCTTC.

The V and J genes are TRBV27 and TRBJ1-2; tentative D call: TRBD1 (5 bases). This CDR3 has 13 amino acids. The germline CDR1 and CDR2 sequences are MNHEY and SMNVEV (reference sequence). Trimming cost V 7 bases and J 5 bases, with 14 bases left between them. The CDR3 DNA follows: TGTGCCAGCACCCCTATGGCAGGGTATGGCTACACCTTC. Protein: CASTPMAGYGYTF.